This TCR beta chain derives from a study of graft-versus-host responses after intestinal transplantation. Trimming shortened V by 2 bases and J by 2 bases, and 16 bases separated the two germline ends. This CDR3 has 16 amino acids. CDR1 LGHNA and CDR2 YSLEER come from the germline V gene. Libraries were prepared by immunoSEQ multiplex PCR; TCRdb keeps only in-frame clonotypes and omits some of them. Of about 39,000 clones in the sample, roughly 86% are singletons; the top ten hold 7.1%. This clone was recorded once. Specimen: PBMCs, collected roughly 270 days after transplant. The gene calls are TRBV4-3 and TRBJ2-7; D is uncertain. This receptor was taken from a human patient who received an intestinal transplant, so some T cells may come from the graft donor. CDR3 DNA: TGCGCCAGCAGCCAACTTCCCCCCCCAGCTACCTACGAGCAGTACTTC. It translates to CASSQLPPPATYEQYF.